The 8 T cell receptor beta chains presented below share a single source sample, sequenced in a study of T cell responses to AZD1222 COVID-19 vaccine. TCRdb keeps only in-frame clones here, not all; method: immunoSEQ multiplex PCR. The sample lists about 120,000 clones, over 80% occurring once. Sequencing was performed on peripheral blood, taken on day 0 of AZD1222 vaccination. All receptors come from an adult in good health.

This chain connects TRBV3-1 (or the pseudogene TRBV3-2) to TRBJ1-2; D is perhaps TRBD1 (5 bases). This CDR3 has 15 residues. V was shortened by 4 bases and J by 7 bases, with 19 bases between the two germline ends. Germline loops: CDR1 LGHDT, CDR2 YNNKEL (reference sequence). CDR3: CASSPMRGVGGGYTF. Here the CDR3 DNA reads TGTGCCAGCAGCCCGATGCGGGGGGTTGGCGGTGGCTACACCTTC.

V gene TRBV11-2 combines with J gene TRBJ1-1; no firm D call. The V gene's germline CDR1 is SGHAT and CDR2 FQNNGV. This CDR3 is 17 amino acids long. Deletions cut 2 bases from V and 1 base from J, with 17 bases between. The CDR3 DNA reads TGTGCCAGCAGCTTATTTTTCCTGACTCAAACGAACACTGAAGCTTTCTTT. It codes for CASSLFFLTQTNTEAFF. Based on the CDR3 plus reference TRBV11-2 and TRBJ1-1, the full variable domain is EAGVAQSPRYKIIEKRQSVAFWCNPISGHATLYWYQQILGQGPKLLIQFQNNGVVDDSQLPKDRFSAERLKGVDSTLKIQPAKLEDSAVYLCASSLFFLTQTNTEAFFGQGTRLTVV.

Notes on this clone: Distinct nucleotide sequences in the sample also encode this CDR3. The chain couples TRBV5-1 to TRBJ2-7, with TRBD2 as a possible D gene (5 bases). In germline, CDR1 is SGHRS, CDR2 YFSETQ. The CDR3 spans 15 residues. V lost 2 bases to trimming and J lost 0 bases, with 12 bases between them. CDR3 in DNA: TGCGCCAGCAGCTTACAGACGGGGAGCTCCTACGAGCAGTACTTC. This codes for CASSLQTGSSYEQYF.

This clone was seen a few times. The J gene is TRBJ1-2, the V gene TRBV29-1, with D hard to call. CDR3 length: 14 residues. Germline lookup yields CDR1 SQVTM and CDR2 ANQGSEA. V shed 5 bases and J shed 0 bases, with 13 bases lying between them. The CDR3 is CSVTRGDSNYGYTF. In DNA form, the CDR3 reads TGCAGCGTTACGCGGGGTGATTCTAACTATGGCTACACCTTC.

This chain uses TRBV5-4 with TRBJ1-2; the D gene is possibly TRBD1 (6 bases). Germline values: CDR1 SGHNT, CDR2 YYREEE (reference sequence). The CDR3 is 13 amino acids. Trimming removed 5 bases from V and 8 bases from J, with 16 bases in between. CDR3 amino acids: CASRSKQGGGYTF. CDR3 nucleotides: TGTGCCAGCAGGTCCAAACAGGGTGGAGGCTACACCTTC.

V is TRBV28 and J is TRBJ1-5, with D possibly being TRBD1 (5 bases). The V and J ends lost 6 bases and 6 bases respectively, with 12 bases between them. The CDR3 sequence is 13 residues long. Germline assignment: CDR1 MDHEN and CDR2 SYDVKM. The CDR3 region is CASSDSPSQPQHF. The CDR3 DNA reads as TGTGCCAGCAGCGACAGCCCGAGTCAGCCCCAGCATTTT.

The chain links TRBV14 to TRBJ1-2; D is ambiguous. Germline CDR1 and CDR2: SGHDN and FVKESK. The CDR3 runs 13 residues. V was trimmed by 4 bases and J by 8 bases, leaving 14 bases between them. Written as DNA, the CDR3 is TGTGCCAGCAGCCCCTCTTGGTACGGCGGCTACACCTTC. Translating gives CASSPSWYGGYTF.

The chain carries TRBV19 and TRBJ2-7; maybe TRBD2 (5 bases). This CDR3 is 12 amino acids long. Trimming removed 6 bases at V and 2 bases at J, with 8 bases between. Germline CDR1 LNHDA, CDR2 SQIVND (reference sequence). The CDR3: CASSAGAYEQYF. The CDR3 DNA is TGTGCCAGTAGCGCCGGGGCCTACGAGCAGTACTTC.